These T cell receptor beta chains were read from a single sample in a study of persistence of HIV-infected CD4 T cells. Their antigen targets remain unknown. TCRdb keeps only in-frame clones here, not all; method: immunoSEQ multiplex PCR. The data show about 36,000 clones, with more than 75% seen just once and about 5% held by the top ten. The sequences come from cultured CD4+ T cells from PBMCs, collected from a patient who received antiretroviral therapy. These receptors were taken from an adult with HIV. The donor label of this sample is uncertain. CDR3s include the opening cysteine and the closing phenylalanine or tryptophan. Fields, in order: clone size, V gene, D gene, J gene, CDR3 protein, CDR3 DNA. The D gene is left open where the match is weak. Expanded clones get a size class; other rows say once, few or many, or leave the size out.

.,TRBV19,TRBD1,TRBJ1-4,CASSRTGENEKLFF,TGTGCCAGTAGCAGGACAGGGGAAAATGAAAAACTGTTTTTT
.,TRBV30,.,TRBJ1-1,CAWINRGLGTEAFF,TGTGCCTGGATTAACCGGGGACTGGGCACTGAAGCTTTCTTT
.,TRBV3-1/TRBV3-2,.,TRBJ2-7,CASSQAWGNSHEQYF,TGTGCCAGCAGCCAAGCCTGGGGAAACTCGCACGAGCAGTACTTC
.,TRBV2,.,TRBJ2-2,CASSEWAYYTGELFF,TGTGCCAGCAGTGAATGGGCGTACTACACCGGGGAGCTGTTTTTT
.,TRBV12-5,.,TRBJ2-7,CASGHSTVTSEQYF,TGTGCTAGTGGGCACTCGACAGTTACCTCCGAGCAGTACTTC
.,TRBV27,TRBD2,TRBJ2-2,CASSLPISGGVGELFF,TGTGCCAGCAGTTTGCCCATTAGCGGGGGGGTCGGGGAGCTGTTTTTT
.,TRBV7-6,.,TRBJ1-2,CASSPGHGYGYTF,TGTGCCAGCAGCCCAGGACACGGCTATGGCTACACCTTC
.,TRBV9,TRBD2,TRBJ2-2,CASSVRSGTTGELFF,TGTGCCAGCAGCGTTCGTAGCGGGACCACCGGGGAGCTGTTTTTT
.,TRBV7-9,.,TRBJ1-2,CASSLEQIYGYTF,TGTGCCAGCAGCTTGGAACAGATCTATGGCTACACCTTC
.,TRBV29-1,.,TRBJ2-3,CSVERTQGTDTQYF,TGCAGCGTTGAGAGGACTCAGGGGACAGATACGCAGTATTTT
.,TRBV5-1,.,TRBJ1-5,CASSLEGRMDQPQHF,TGCGCCAGCAGCTTGGAAGGCAGAATGGATCAGCCCCAGCATTTT
few,TRBV19,.,TRBJ1-2,CASTRTDGYGYTF,TGTGCCAGCACCCGGACGGATGGCTATGGCTACACCTTC
.,TRBV7-2,.,TRBJ1-4,CASSLEGTGRVKLFF,TGTGCCAGCAGCTTAGAAGGGACGGGTCGGGTGAAACTGTTTTTT
.,TRBV7-3,.,TRBJ1-2,CASSQEAGRNYGYTF,TGTGCCAGCAGCCAAGAGGCAGGACGGAACTATGGCTACACCTTC
.,TRBV27,TRBD2,TRBJ2-7,CASSLSRGLAGGLTEQYF,TGTGCCAGCAGTTTATCGAGGGGACTAGCGGGGGGGCTGACCGAGCAGTACTTC
.,TRBV6-1,.,TRBJ1-3,CASSEQGNTIYF,TGTGCCAGCAGTGAACAGGGAAACACCATATATTTT
.,TRBV5-8,.,TRBJ1-5,CASSLGGFNQPQHF,TGTGCCAGCAGCTTGGGCGGCTTTAATCAGCCCCAGCATTTT
.,TRBV19,.,TRBJ2-1,CASSIPQIKNEQFF,TGTGCCAGTAGTATTCCGCAGATAAAAAATGAGCAGTTCTTC
.,TRBV12-5,.,TRBJ1-5,CASGSTGFNQPQHF,TGTGCTAGTGGTTCGACAGGTTTTAATCAGCCCCAGCATTTT
.,TRBV3-1/TRBV3-2,TRBD1,TRBJ1-2,CASSRSTGGLGYGYTF,TGTGCCAGCAGCCGCTCGACAGGGGGCCTGGGCTATGGCTACACCTTC